These 10 T cell receptor beta chains came from one sample sequenced in a study of early T cells in non-severe SARS-CoV-2 infection. TCRdb itself ran the 5' RACE reads through MiXCR, one entry per CDR3 protein. This sample yields around 82,000 distinct CDR3 sequences, of which roughly 14% are seen a single time; about 0.59% belongs to the top ten. The specimen sequenced was whole blood. The receptors shown here come from an adult who was a healthcare worker with PCR-confirmed SARS-CoV-2 infection or an uninfected control (not recorded which).

This clonotype has just a few counts. The rearrangement joins TRBV11-2 to TRBJ1-6; 8 bases agree with TRBD1. Trimming removed 5 bases from V and 8 bases from J; junction bases left unmatched: 8. CDR1 and CDR2 (germline): SGHAT, FQNNGV. This CDR3 is built from 15 residues. CDR3 in amino acids: CASSLQTGVDSPLHF. In DNA form, the CDR3 reads TGTGCCAGCAGCCTCCAGACAGGGGTGGATTCACCCCTCCACTTT.

This rearrangement joins TRBV5-1 to TRBJ2-5; D gene unclear. The CDR3 spans 14 residues. Trimming cost V 2 bases and J 3 bases, with 11 bases left between them. Germline CDR1 SGHRS, CDR2 YFSETQ. The chain's CDR3 is CASSFGGREETQYF. CDR3 sequence (DNA): TGCGCCAGCAGCTTTGGTGGACGGGAAGAGACCCAGTACTTC.

The chain couples TRBV10-3 to TRBJ1-1, with D tentatively TRBD1 (6 bases). The V gene lost 0 bases and the J gene lost 1 base, with 12 bases spanning the gap. Germline V gene sequence: CDR1 ENHRY, CDR2 SYGVKD. This CDR3 comprises 16 residues. The CDR3 here is CAISESAGAQNTEAFF. CDR3 in DNA: TGTGCCATCAGTGAGTCGGCAGGGGCCCAGAACACTGAAGCTTTCTTT.

The chain has TRBV29-1 and TRBJ2-3; D tentatively reads TRBD1 or TRBD2 (6 bases each). V lost 8 bases to trimming and J lost 6 bases, with 21 bases between them. Germline V gene data show CDR1 as SQVTM and CDR2 as ANQGSEA. The CDR3 has 14 amino acids. The CDR3 nucleotides read TGCAGCTCGAGGGACTCTCCGAGGGGGGATACGCAGTATTTT. It codes for CSSRDSPRGDTQYF.

This clonotype was counted at least ten times. The chain uses TRBV7-6 and TRBJ1-2; D is perhaps TRBD1 (5 bases). Trimming took 0 bases from V and 3 from J, leaving 8 bases between them. The CDR3 has 14 residues. Germline assignment: CDR1 SGHVS and CDR2 FNYEAQ. The DNA for the CDR3 is TGTGCCAGCAGCTTAGCGGTGGGGGACTATGGCTACACCTTC. It specifies CASSLAVGDYGYTF.

This clonotype turned up a few times. The rearrangement uses TRBV3-1 and TRBJ1-5; unclear D gene. The ends were cut back, 1 base at V and 4 bases at J, with 8 bases in the middle. The CDR3 is 14 residues long. The germline gives CDR1 LGHDT, CDR2 YNNKEL (reference sequence). CDR3 residues: CASSQAPGNQPQHF. CDR3 DNA: TGTGCCAGCAGCCAAGCTCCGGGTAATCAGCCCCAGCATTTT.

With regard to this clonotype: Relative to the germline gene, one junction end is altered; a read error may explain this. CDR3 region: CASRGGAPGNF. The CDR3 region has the DNA TGTGCCAGCCGTGGAGGGGCACCGGGGAATTTT. J is TRBJ2-3 and V is TRBV6-1, with a tentative D call TRBD2 (6 bases). The CDR3 covers 11 residues. From germline, CDR1 is MNHNS and CDR2 SASEGT.

In this sample, this clonotype turned up many times. The chain uses TRBV14 and TRBJ2-7; 11 positions agree with TRBD2. The V and J ends lost 4 bases and 2 bases, in that order; junction bases with no gene match: 1. Per germline, CDR1 SGHDN and CDR2 FVKESK. The CDR3 is made up of 14 amino acids. CDR3 protein: CASSLAGGTYEQYV. The CDR3 coding sequence is TGTGCCAGCAGCCTAGCGGGGGGGACCTACGAGCAGTACGTC.

The chain joins TRBV30 to TRBJ2-3, with TRBD2 matching 12 bases. Germline-derived CDR1 and CDR2 are GTSNPN and SVGIG (reference sequence). Trimming at V came to 4 bases and at J to 8 bases, leaving 4 bases not matched to a gene. The CDR3 is 13 residues long. The CDR3 spells CAWTSGGGPTQYF. Written as DNA, the CDR3 is TGTGCCTGGACTAGCGGGGGGGGTCCTACGCAGTATTTT.

The table lists this clonotype with many counts. The chain links TRBV28 to TRBJ2-4; 7 bases align to TRBD1. With V trimmed by 2 bases and J by 8 bases, 3 bases remained unmatched. The length of the CDR3 is 13 residues. CDR1 MDHEN and CDR2 SYDVKM come from the germline V gene. The CDR3 sequence is CASSLPQGDIQYF. CDR3 DNA sequence: TGTGCCAGCAGTTTACCGCAGGGGGACATTCAGTACTTC. The entire variable domain, with the rest obtained from reference TRBV28 and TRBJ2-4, is as follows: DVKVTQSSRYLVKRTGEKVFLECVQDMDHENMFWYRQDPGLGLRLIYFSYDVKMKEKGDIPEGYSVSREKKERFSLILESASTNQTSMYLCASSLPQGDIQYFGAGTRLSVL.